This T cell receptor (beta chain) was recorded in a study of glioma-infiltrating T cells. Study-wide results and limits: CDR3 overlap between tissue and blood was very small. Above-expected tissue-blood divergence occurred in all gliomas, most in low-grade ones.

The iRepertoire nested amplicon-rescue multiplex PCR amplified TCR alpha and beta CDR3s from RNA. Input was roughly 85-450 ng of tissue mRNA or PBMC total RNA. From the multiplex PCR reads, TCRdb called clonotypes with MiXCR, one entry per CDR3 protein. The sample includes roughly 100,000 distinct CDR3 sequences, around 31% of them seen just once. Turning to this clonotype: Antigen: not known. With a much larger clone just one base away, this may be a read error.

The specimen sequenced was glioma tissue, nonneoplastic brain tissue, or PBMCs (not recorded which). The origin of this receptor is a human donor with low-grade glioma or glioblastoma, undergoing nonglioma brain surgery, or in good health (not recorded which).

The CDR3 spells CANSPTGGAAWTTQYF. CDR3 bases: TGTGCCAACAGCCCAACGGGGGGGGCGGCTTGGACAACCCAGTACTTC. This sequence joins TRBV7-2 and TRBJ2-5, with 8 bases matching TRBD2. Germline V CDR1 and CDR2: SGHTA, FQGNSA. The CDR3 contains 16 residues.